These 25 T cell receptor beta chains were sequenced from one sample in a study of OX40 agonist ivuxolimab in advanced cancers. Library construction relied on the immunoSEQ multiplex PCR assay. TCRdb stores this immuneACCESS table with in-frame sequences only. Part of the clones is absent; in the studies checked, under half of the shortfall reflects unresolved V genes, and no reason is known for the rest. In all, the sample holds over 30,000 clones, and about 80% of those were seen once. Jointly, the top ten make up 1.8% of the sample. The sequences come from CD4+ or CD8+ T cells sorted from blood, collected in a trial of the OX40 agonist ivuxolimab. These receptors were taken from an adult with an advanced solid tumor such as melanoma, head and neck, liver or kidney cancer.

V is TRBV7-8 and J is TRBJ1-1; 7 bases align to TRBD1. CDR1 is SGHVS, CDR2 FQNEAQ, per germline. The CDR3 totals 12 residues. V shed 5 bases and J 3 bases; nucleotides not matched to a gene: 0. CDR3 DNA sequence: TGTGCCAGCAGCACAGGGGACACTGAAGCTTTCTTT. Translated, it gives CASSTGDTEAFF.

The gene calls are TRBV11-3 and TRBJ1-6; TRBD1 matches 7 bases. Germline lookup yields CDR1 SGHNT and CDR2 YENEEA. Unmatched junction bases numbered 4, after V lost 5 bases and J lost 6 bases. The CDR3 has 14 residues. The CDR3 reads CASSLGTVNSPLHF. In DNA, the CDR3 is TGTGCCAGCAGCCTCGGGACAGTTAATTCACCCCTCCACTTT.

This rearrangement joins TRBV15 to TRBJ1-5, with D uncertain. Trimming cost V 3 bases and J 7 bases, with 10 bases left between them. Germline lookup yields CDR1 LNHNV and CDR2 YYDKDF (reference sequence). This CDR3 comprises 13 residues. CDR3 sequence reads: CATSRWPQQPQHF. The CDR3 bases are TGTGCCACCAGCAGGTGGCCCCAACAGCCCCAGCATTTT.

The chain recombines TRBV2 with TRBJ2-3; D might be TRBD2 (6 bases). Germline values: CDR1 SNHLY, CDR2 FYNNEI. The CDR3 is made up of 13 amino acids. V was cut by 7 bases and J by 1 base, with 9 bases left in between. CDR3 sequence: CASNVAGTDTQYF. The DNA for the CDR3 is TGTGCCAGCAACGTAGCGGGCACAGATACGCAGTATTTT.

This clone was found a few times. The V call is TRBV5-1, the J call TRBJ1-4; 11 nucleotides agree with TRBD1. Per the germline V gene, CDR1 is SGHRS and CDR2 is YFSETQ. The CDR3 runs 14 residues. J lost 8 bases, V lost 4 bases, and 4 bases had no gene match. The CDR3: CASSGTGGLEKLFF. The CDR3 DNA follows: TGCGCCAGCAGCGGGACAGGGGGGTTGGAAAAACTGTTTTTT.

V and J are TRBV7-2 and TRBJ2-5; the match to TRBD2 covers 10 bases. Gene TRBJ2-7 matches the end of the DNA better, so the J call may be wrong. The CDR3 is 16 amino acids. Germline CDR1 reads SGHTA; CDR2 reads FQGNSA. DNA for the CDR3: TGTGCCAGCAGCTTAGGGGCTAGCGGGGGTAGGTACGAGCAGTACTTC. This gives the protein CASSLGASGGRYEQYF.

J is TRBJ1-1 and V is TRBV21-1. TRBV21-1 is assigned pseudogene status. This CDR3 spans 15 amino acids. CDR3 sequence reads: CASSGIYTIRTEAFF. The CDR3 nucleotides are TGTGCCAGCAGCGGGATCTACACAATTCGCACTGAAGCTTTCTTT.

This chain links TRBV5-1 with TRBJ2-5, with D unclear. Trimming pared 5 bases from V and 2 bases from J, leaving 7 bases between. Germline V CDR1 and CDR2: SGHRS, YFSETQ. The CDR3 extends over 12 amino acids. CDR3 residues: CASRVRQETQYF. Written as DNA, the CDR3 is TGCGCCAGCAGAGTCAGGCAAGAGACCCAGTACTTC.

The chain combines TRBV9 with TRBJ2-1; TRBD2 agrees at 10 bases. The trim removed 4 bases at V and 4 bases at J, leaving 5 bases unmatched. CDR3 length: 15 amino acids. Looked up from germline, CDR1 is SGDLS and CDR2 is YYNGEE. The CDR3 DNA reads as TGTGCCAGCAGCAGCGAGACTAGCGGGTACAATGAGCAGTTCTTC. It specifies CASSSETSGYNEQFF.

The chain links TRBV5-1 to TRBJ2-1; the D is unclear. From germline, CDR1 is SGHRS and CDR2 YFSETQ. This CDR3 region has 13 residues. Deletions cut 0 bases from V and 6 bases from J, with 7 bases between. CDR3 sequence reads: CASSLALLNEQFF. The CDR3 DNA follows: TGCGCCAGCAGCTTGGCCCTACTCAATGAGCAGTTCTTC.

The V and J genes are TRBV9 and TRBJ2-1; D remains unclear. Per the germline V gene, CDR1 is SGDLS and CDR2 is YYNGEE. V dropped 0 bases and J dropped 6 bases, with 10 bases sitting between them. This CDR3 has 14 amino acids. The CDR3: CASSVELHSNEQFF. CDR3 in DNA: TGTGCCAGCAGCGTAGAGCTCCATTCCAATGAGCAGTTCTTC.

This sequence joins TRBV7-2 and TRBJ2-3; no definite D call. The CDR3 loop spans 18 amino acids. Germline V gene sequence: CDR1 SGHTA, CDR2 FQGNSA. Trimming removed 1 base at V and 0 bases at J, with 17 bases between. The DNA of the CDR3 is TGTGCCAGCAGCTTAGAGGCCTGGCAATGGGGTAGCACAGATACGCAGTATTTT. It specifies CASSLEAWQWGSTDTQYF. Full variable domain (outside the CDR3, taken from reference TRBV7-2 and TRBJ2-3): GAGVSQSPSNKVTEKGKDVELRCDPISGHTALYWYRQSLGQGLEFLIYFQGNSAPDKSGLPSDRFSAERTGGSVSTLTIQRTQQEDSAVYLCASSLEAWQWGSTDTQYFGPGTRLTVL.

This CDR3 reads CASSLWADQPSSYEQYF. The CDR3 coding sequence is TGTGCCAGCAGCTTATGGGCGGACCAGCCGAGCTCCTACGAGCAGTACTTC. V gene TRBV7-2 combines with J gene TRBJ2-7; D not resolved. V shed 2 bases and J shed 0 bases, with 17 bases lying between them. Germline CDR1 is SGHTA and CDR2 is FQGNSA. CDR3 size: 17 residues. Using reference TRBV7-2 and TRBJ2-7 for the parts outside the CDR3, the full variable domain is GAGVSQSPSNKVTEKGKDVELRCDPISGHTALYWYRQSLGQGLEFLIYFQGNSAPDKSGLPSDRFSAERTGGSVSTLTIQRTQQEDSAVYLCASSLWADQPSSYEQYFGPGTRLTVT.

The J gene is TRBJ2-7, the V gene TRBV27, with 8 bases aligning to TRBD2. Trimming removed 5 bases from V and 2 bases from J; junction bases left unmatched: 5. Germline V gives CDR1 MNHEY, CDR2 SMNVEV (reference sequence). This CDR3 has 14 amino acids. The CDR3 DNA reads TGTGCCAGCAGTCGTATAGCGGGGACCTACGAGCAGTACTTC. This codes for CASSRIAGTYEQYF.

The CDR3 reads CASSPADEDRVNPGANVLTF. Here the CDR3 DNA reads TGTGCCAGCAGCCCAGCAGATGAGGACAGGGTGAACCCTGGGGCCAACGTCCTGACTTTC. This chain connects TRBV9 to TRBJ2-6; 8 nucleotides match TRBD1. The junction had 17 bases not matched to a gene; V was cut back by 4 bases and J by 2 bases. The CDR3 sequence is 20 residues long. Germline CDR1 reads SGDLS; CDR2 reads YYNGEE.

The chain carries TRBV2 and TRBJ1-2; 9 bases match TRBD1. This CDR3 has 14 residues. The germline CDR1 and CDR2 sequences are SNHLY and FYNNEI. The trim removed 6 bases at V and 4 bases at J, leaving 6 bases unmatched. The CDR3 is CASRNRGLSYGYTF. The DNA of the CDR3 is TGTGCCAGCAGAAACAGGGGGCTTAGCTATGGCTACACCTTC.

CDR3: CASSPPLGTSGANSYEQYF. In DNA, the CDR3 is TGTGCCAGCTCACCACCCCTTGGGACTAGCGGGGCTAATTCCTACGAGCAGTACTTC. The chain combines TRBV18 with TRBJ2-7, with 13 bases matching TRBD2. The germline V gene has CDR1 KGHSH and CDR2 LQKENI. This CDR3 comprises 19 residues. V shed 0 bases and J 1 base; nucleotides not matched to a gene: 9.

This clone has only one observation. The chain carries TRBV5-5 and TRBJ1-5, with TRBD1 as a possible D gene (5 bases). The CDR3 is 15 residues long. Trimming took 7 bases from V and 0 from J, leaving 14 bases between them. The V gene's germline CDR1 is SGHKS and CDR2 YYEKEE (reference sequence). The CDR3 spells CASGEGPDSNQPQHF. CDR3 DNA: TGTGCCAGCGGGGAGGGACCGGATAGCAATCAGCCCCAGCATTTT.

This clone was seen a single time. The chain couples TRBV30 to TRBJ1-6, with D possibly matching TRBD1 (6 bases). The CDR3 covers 14 residues. Trimming left V 5 bases short and J 6 bases short, with 14 bases between. Germline V lookup: CDR1 GTSNPN, CDR2 SVGIG (reference sequence). The CDR3 DNA reads TGTGCCTGGCACTCAGGGACACCTAATTCACCCCTCCACTTT. Translated, it gives CAWHSGTPNSPLHF.

This clone has just a few counts. Additional DNA sequences in this sample encode the identical CDR3. The rearrangement joins TRBV7-2 to TRBJ2-5; 9 positions match TRBD2. The CDR3 spans 14 residues. Germline V gene data show CDR1 as SGHTA and CDR2 as FQGNSA. V lost 3 bases and J lost 5; bases outside the gene matches: 4. CDR3 loop: CASSFGGGAETQYF. For the CDR3, the DNA is TGTGCCAGCAGCTTTGGCGGGGGGGCGGAGACCCAGTACTTC.

The chain joins TRBV5-1 to TRBJ2-1; TRBD1 might be the D (5 bases). Trimming shortened V by 2 bases and J by 0 bases, and 9 bases separated the two germline ends. In germline, CDR1 is SGHRS, CDR2 YFSETQ. This CDR3 is 15 amino acids long. The CDR3 DNA follows: TGCGCCAGCAGCTTCAGTAGGGGCTCCTACAATGAGCAGTTCTTC. As protein: CASSFSRGSYNEQFF.

The chain carries TRBV10-2 and TRBJ1-4; no clear D. The CDR3 is made up of 11 amino acids. CDR1 and CDR2 from the germline V gene are WSHSY and SAAADI. The ends were cut back, 2 bases at V and 8 bases at J, with 3 bases in the middle. The CDR3 loop reads CASSEREKLFF. The CDR3 region has the DNA TGCGCCAGCAGTGAGAGGGAAAAACTGTTTTTT.

J is TRBJ1-3 and V is TRBV7-2; TRBD1 is a possible D gene (6 bases). V lost 0 bases and J lost 2, with 14 bases in between. The CDR3 length is 17 residues. CDR1 SGHTA and CDR2 FQGNSA come from the germline V gene. CDR3 residues: CASSLAPQGLAGNTIYF. In DNA form, the CDR3 reads TGTGCCAGCAGCTTAGCCCCCCAGGGGCTGGCTGGAAACACCATATATTTT.

This clone was seen a handful of times. The chain uses TRBV19 and TRBJ2-7; 8 bases are shared with TRBD1. The CDR3 contains 14 residues. Trimming cost V 4 bases and J 4 bases; bases outside gene matches: 6. Germline CDR1 and CDR2: LNHDA and SQIVND (reference sequence). CDR3 in amino acids: CASSTRGRPYEQYF. CDR3 DNA: TGTGCCAGTAGTACCAGGGGGCGGCCTTACGAGCAGTACTTC. Full variable domain (missing parts from reference TRBV19 and TRBJ2-7): DGGITQSPKYLFRKEGQNVTLSCEQNLNHDAMYWYRQDPGQGLRLIYYSQIVNDFQKGDIAEGYSVSREKKESFPLTVTSAQKNPTAFYLCASSTRGRPYEQYFGPGTRLTVT.

The chain joins TRBV30 to TRBJ1-2; TRBD1 might be the D (6 bases). With 5 bases removed from V and 0 bases from J, the gap between germline ends came to 10 bases. The CDR3 contains 13 residues. Germline CDR1 GTSNPN, CDR2 SVGIG (reference sequence). This CDR3 reads CAWGQQANYGYTF. The CDR3 bases are TGTGCCTGGGGACAGCAAGCTAACTATGGCTACACCTTC.